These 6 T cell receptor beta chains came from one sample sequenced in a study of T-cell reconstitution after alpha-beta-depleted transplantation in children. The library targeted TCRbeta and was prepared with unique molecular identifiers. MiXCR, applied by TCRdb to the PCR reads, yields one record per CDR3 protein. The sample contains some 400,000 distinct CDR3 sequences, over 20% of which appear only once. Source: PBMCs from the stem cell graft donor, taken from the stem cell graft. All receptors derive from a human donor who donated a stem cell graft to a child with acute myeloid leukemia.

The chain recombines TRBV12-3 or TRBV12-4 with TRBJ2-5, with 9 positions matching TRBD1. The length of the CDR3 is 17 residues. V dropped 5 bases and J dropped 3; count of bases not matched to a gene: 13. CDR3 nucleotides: TGTGCCAGCAGTGCGCCCGGGACAGGGTATCGAGAAGAGACCCAGTACTTC. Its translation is CASSAPGTGYREETQYF.

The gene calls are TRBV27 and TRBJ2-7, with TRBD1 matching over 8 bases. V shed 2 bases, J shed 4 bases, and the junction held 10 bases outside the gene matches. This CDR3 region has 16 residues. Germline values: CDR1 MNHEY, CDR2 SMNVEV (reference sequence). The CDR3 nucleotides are TGTGCCAGCAGTTTAGTCGCCTCCGGGACAGGTTACGAGCAGTACTTC. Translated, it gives CASSLVASGTGYEQYF.

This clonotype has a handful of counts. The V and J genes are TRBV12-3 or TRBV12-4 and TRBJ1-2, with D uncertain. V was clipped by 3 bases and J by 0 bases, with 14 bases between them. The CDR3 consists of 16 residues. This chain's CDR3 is CASSFGKRAPNYGYTF. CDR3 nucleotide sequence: TGTGCCAGCAGTTTCGGAAAAAGAGCCCCTAACTATGGCTACACCTTC.

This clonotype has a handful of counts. CDR3 DNA sequence: TGCAGTGCTAGAGATATTTCGAGACAAGAGACCCAGTACTTC. Translating it yields CSARDISRQETQYF. The V and J genes are TRBV20-1 and TRBJ2-5; D is undetermined. This CDR3 comprises 14 residues. CDR1 DFQATT and CDR2 SNEGSKA come from the germline V gene (reference sequence). The V end was cut by 0 bases, the J end by 2 bases, with 10 bases between.

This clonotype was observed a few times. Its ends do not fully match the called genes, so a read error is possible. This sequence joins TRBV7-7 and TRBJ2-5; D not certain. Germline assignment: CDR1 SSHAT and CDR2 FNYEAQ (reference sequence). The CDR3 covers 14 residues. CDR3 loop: CASSPPRHQETQYF. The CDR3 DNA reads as TGTGCTAGCAGCCCCCCTCGGCACCAAGAGACCCAGTACTTC.

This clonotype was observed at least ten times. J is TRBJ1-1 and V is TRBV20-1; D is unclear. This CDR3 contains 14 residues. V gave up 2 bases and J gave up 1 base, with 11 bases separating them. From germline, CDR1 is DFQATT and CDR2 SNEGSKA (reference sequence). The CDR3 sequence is CSARSQTANTEAFF. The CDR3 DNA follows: TGCAGTGCTAGATCTCAAACGGCGAACACTGAAGCTTTCTTT.